These 30 T cell receptor beta chains came from one sample sequenced in a study of breast tumors, draining lymph nodes, adjacent tissues. TCRdb re-called the multiplex PCR reads through MiXCR, storing one row per CDR3 protein. The sample records 170,000 or so distinct CDR3 sequences, approximately 33% being singletons. Axillary draining lymph nodes of breast cancer patients supplied the node samples. The sample consisted of axillary lymph node tissue. The receptors come from a female donor with breast cancer. Some clones in this sample may be carry-over from other donors' samples.

This clonotype has ten or more counts. V usage is TRBV19 and J usage is TRBJ2-1, with 7 positions matching TRBD2. The germline CDR1 and CDR2 sequences are LNHDA and SQIVND (reference sequence). The trim removed 4 bases at V and 5 bases at J, leaving 5 bases unmatched. The CDR3 runs to 14 residues. CDR3 in amino acids: CASSTRELNNEQFF. CDR3 bases: TGTGCCAGTAGTACGCGGGAGTTGAACAATGAGCAGTTCTTC. Together with reference TRBV19 and TRBJ2-1, the CDR3 gives the full variable domain: DGGITQSPKYLFRKEGQNVTLSCEQNLNHDAMYWYRQDPGQGLRLIYYSQIVNDFQKGDIAEGYSVSREKKESFPLTVTSAQKNPTAFYLCASSTRELNNEQFFGPGTRLTVL.

This chain links TRBV7-2 with TRBJ1-1; no firm D call. Germline loops: CDR1 SGHTA, CDR2 FQGNSA. The CDR3 has 13 residues. Trimming left V 5 bases short and J 6 bases short, with 13 bases between. For the CDR3, the DNA is TGTGCCAGCAGCCCACGACTGGCCGCTGAAGCTTTCTTT. It translates to CASSPRLAAEAFF.

This clonotype was detected many times. The chain carries TRBV20-1 and TRBJ2-1; 8 bases are a match to TRBD1. This CDR3 has 14 amino acids. In germline, CDR1 is DFQATT, CDR2 SNEGSKA (reference sequence). Trimming removed 0 bases from V and 9 bases from J; junction bases left unmatched: 7. CDR3 sequence: CSARDPVRGLEQFF. The CDR3 DNA reads TGCAGTGCTAGAGACCCCGTCAGGGGGCTTGAGCAGTTCTTC.

V is TRBV7-2 and J is TRBJ1-1, with D uncertain. In germline, CDR1 is SGHTA, CDR2 FQGNSA. The CDR3 is 14 amino acids. The V end was cut by 3 bases, the J end by 3 bases, with 11 bases between. CDR3 in amino acids: CASSFSVMDTEAFF. The CDR3 region has the DNA TGTGCCAGCAGCTTCTCTGTGATGGACACTGAAGCTTTCTTT.

This clonotype occurred many times. The J gene is TRBJ2-5, the V gene TRBV24-1, with 8 bases matching TRBD1. V was pared by 3 bases and J by 5 bases, with 7 bases of the junction left unmatched. The CDR3 runs 15 residues. Germline V gene data show CDR1 as KGHDR and CDR2 as SFDVKD. The CDR3 reads CATSDLAGGAETQYF. The CDR3 DNA is TGTGCCACCAGTGATCTCGCAGGGGGCGCCGAGACCCAGTACTTC.

The table lists this clonotype with many counts. The V and J genes are TRBV12-3 or TRBV12-4 and TRBJ1-5; weak D call: TRBD1 (6 bases). V dropped 6 bases and J dropped 6 bases, with 15 bases sitting between them. The length of the CDR3 is 14 residues. The CDR3 DNA follows: TGTGCCAGCAGCAAACAAGGGACAAGTCAGCCCCAGCATTTT. Amino acids: CASSKQGTSQPQHF.

This clonotype has at least ten counts. The chain links TRBV20-1 to TRBJ1-5; D remains ambiguous. Germline V gene sequence: CDR1 DFQATT, CDR2 SNEGSKA (reference sequence). Deletions cut 0 bases from V and 0 bases from J, with 3 bases between. This CDR3 has 13 amino acids. The CDR3 spells CSAREASNQPQHF. DNA of the CDR3: TGCAGTGCTAGAGAGGCTAGCAATCAGCCCCAGCATTTT.

The chain couples TRBV20-1 to TRBJ1-5; D is uncertain. Per germline, CDR1 DFQATT and CDR2 SNEGSKA (reference sequence). The CDR3 has 11 amino acids. The V gene lost 1 base and the J gene lost 7 bases, with 5 bases spanning the gap. The CDR3 DNA is TGCAGTGCTAGAGCCGCCCAGCCCCAGCATTTT. Translation gives CSARAAQPQHF.

Many counts were recorded for this clonotype. The chain couples TRBV7-6 to TRBJ1-5; 7 bases map to TRBD1. The CDR3 length is 15 residues. In germline, CDR1 is SGHVS, CDR2 FNYEAQ. The V gene end was trimmed by 4 bases and the J gene end by 4 bases; junction bases not matched to a gene: 7. In DNA, the CDR3 is TGTGCCAGCAGCTCTTACAGGGGACCTAATCAGCCCCAGCATTTT. As protein: CASSSYRGPNQPQHF.

This clonotype was picked up many times. This chain joins TRBV7-2 and TRBJ2-1, with 10 bases that match TRBD1. V lost 3 bases to trimming and J lost 5 bases; unmatched junction nucleotides: 4. The CDR3 is 15 amino acids. The germline V gene has CDR1 SGHTA and CDR2 FQGNSA. CDR3 coding DNA: TGTGCCAGCAGCTTGAGACAGGGGGCTCACAATGAGCAGTTCTTC. It is translated as CASSLRQGAHNEQFF.

This clonotype appeared a few times. This chain connects TRBV6-5 to TRBJ2-1, with TRBD1 identical over 10 bases. CDR3 length: 16 residues. Per germline, CDR1 MNHEY and CDR2 SVGAGI. J gave up 9 bases and V 5 bases, and 13 bases lay outside the gene matches. DNA for the CDR3: TGTGCCAGCAGTCCGGGACAGGGGTTCGGTGGTAGTGAGCAGTTCTTC. It is translated as CASSPGQGFGGSEQFF.

The CDR3 spells CASTGGTGGRSPLHF. The CDR3 nucleotides are TGTGCCTCTACCGGCGGGACAGGGGGCCGATCACCCCTCCACTTT. The chain employs TRBV2 and TRBJ1-6, with 12 bases lining up with TRBD1. Germline lookup yields CDR1 SNHLY and CDR2 FYNNEI. The V segment lost 11 bases and the J segment 10 bases; nucleotides outside the gene matches: 12. The CDR3 extends over 15 amino acids.

The chain is built from TRBV12-3 or TRBV12-4 and TRBJ1-1; D is uncertain. Trimming left V 4 bases short and J 3 bases short, with 9 bases between. This CDR3 contains 13 residues. This CDR3 is CASSSGAYTEAFF. In DNA form, the CDR3 reads TGTGCCAGCAGTTCTGGAGCCTACACTGAAGCTTTCTTT.

In its sample, this clonotype was seen many times. The chain joins TRBV29-1 to TRBJ2-1, with D perhaps matching TRBD1 (6 bases). The CDR3 length is 15 residues. Germline V gives CDR1 SQVTM, CDR2 ANQGSEA. The V end was cut by 6 bases, the J end by 10 bases, with 25 bases between. CDR3 nucleotide sequence: TGCAGCGTCTATCTCCTGAACATACCGGGACACGAGCAGTTCTTC. Amino acid sequence: CSVYLLNIPGHEQFF.

This clonotype has a count of ten or more. V usage is TRBV10-3 and J usage is TRBJ2-1, with TRBD1 identical over 7 bases. The junction had 17 bases not matched to a gene; V was cut back by 4 bases and J by 8 bases. The CDR3 is 17 amino acids. CDR1 ENHRY and CDR2 SYGVKD come from the germline V gene. As DNA, the CDR3 is TGTGCCATCAGTGGCGCCACCGGGACAGTGACGATGGATGAGCAGTTCTTC. This encodes CAISGATGTVTMDEQFF.

CDR3 sequence (DNA): TGTGCCAGCAGCCCACTAGCGGGGGGGACATTCGAGACCCAGTACTTC. Protein: CASSPLAGGTFETQYF. The chain recombines TRBV27 with TRBJ2-5, with 13 positions matching TRBD2. In germline, CDR1 is MNHEY, CDR2 SMNVEV (reference sequence). The CDR3 is 16 amino acids. Trimming cost V 6 bases and J 5 bases; bases outside gene matches: 9.

The V gene is TRBV7-9, the J gene TRBJ2-3; possible D gene TRBD2, 6 bases. Germline V CDR1 and CDR2: SEHNR, FQNEAQ (reference sequence). The CDR3 totals 15 residues. V shed 8 bases and J shed 14 bases, with 29 bases lying between them. The CDR3 protein is CASDFRETLTDARYF. CDR3 sequence (DNA): TGTGCCAGCGATTTTCGGGAGACACTCACAGATGCGCGGTATTTT.

This clonotype was observed many times. The chain employs TRBV3-2 and TRBJ1-2. TRBV3-2 is marked as a pseudogene. The CDR3 is 13 amino acids. The CDR3 protein is CASSQERHYGYTF. DNA for the CDR3: TGTGCCAGCAGCCAAGAGAGACACTATGGCTACACCTTC.

This clonotype was recorded at least ten times. This rearrangement joins TRBV11-2 to TRBJ2-1; possible D gene TRBD2, 5 bases. CDR1 and CDR2 from the germline V gene are SGHAT and FQNNGV. V was clipped by 3 bases and J by 4 bases, with 13 bases between them. The CDR3 loop spans 15 amino acids. The CDR3 loop is CASSFGPSGYNEQFF. Here the CDR3 DNA reads TGTGCCAGCAGCTTTGGACCCTCGGGGTACAATGAGCAGTTCTTC.

This clonotype has ten or more counts. The CDR3 sequence: CASSERANQETQYF. CDR3 in DNA: TGTGCCAGCAGTGAACGCGCGAACCAAGAGACCCAGTACTTC. V usage is TRBV2 and J usage is TRBJ2-5; D is unresolved. Per germline, CDR1 SNHLY and CDR2 FYNNEI. Trimming pared 2 bases from V and 0 bases from J, leaving 7 bases between. The CDR3 length is 14 residues.

Remarks on this clonotype: A read error is possible here, since a much larger clone lies one base away. The chain uses TRBV6-6 and TRBJ2-7; a weak D match, TRBD1 (6 bases). The CDR3 runs to 15 residues. Germline CDR1 reads MNHNY; CDR2 reads SVGAGI (reference sequence). The CDR3 protein is CTSSYSGTRSYEQYF. DNA of the CDR3: TGTACCAGCAGTTACTCCGGGACAAGATCCTACGAGCAGTACTTC.

Regarding this clonotype: This may be a read error: a much more frequent sequence differs by one nucleotide. V is TRBV30 and J is TRBJ2-7; D might be TRBD1 (6 bases). The germline V gene encodes CDR1 GTSNPN and CDR2 SVGIG (reference sequence). The CDR3 covers 12 residues. CDR3 sequence: CAWTAGAYERYF. CDR3 nucleotides: TGTGCCTGGACGGCAGGGGCCTACGAGCGGTACTTC.

This clonotype was detected many times. This rearrangement joins TRBV19 to TRBJ2-2, with no clear D. Per the germline V gene, CDR1 is LNHDA and CDR2 is SQIVND (reference sequence). Trimming pared 8 bases from V and 1 base from J, leaving 8 bases between. This CDR3 contains 13 residues. The CDR3 sequence: CASRAENTGELFF. The CDR3 DNA reads TGTGCCAGTCGGGCGGAGAACACCGGGGAGCTGTTTTTT.

This clonotype was picked up one time. The chain employs TRBV4-1 and TRBJ2-3, with no clear D. CDR3 length equals 11 residues. V lost 6 bases and J lost 3, with 4 bases in between. Looked up from germline, CDR1 is MGHRA and CDR2 is YSYEKL. CDR3 sequence reads: CASRQTDTQYF. Written as DNA, the CDR3 is TGCGCCAGCAGACAGACAGATACGCAGTATTTT.

This clonotype was counted at least ten times. The V gene is TRBV20-1, the J gene TRBJ1-5; D call uncertain. V gave up 0 bases and J gave up 5 bases, with 8 bases separating them. This CDR3 is built from 13 residues. The germline V gene has CDR1 DFQATT and CDR2 SNEGSKA (reference sequence). CDR3 bases: TGCAGTGCTAGAGATCCAGGAGATCAGCCCCAGCATTTT. Encoded protein: CSARDPGDQPQHF.

The CDR3 DNA sequence: TGCAGTGCTAGAGATAGTGGACCCGGGACAGAAGCTTTCTTT. It translates to CSARDSGPGTEAFF. The chain links TRBV20-1 to TRBJ1-1; TRBD1 is a possible D gene (6 bases). There are 14 residues in the CDR3. Germline values: CDR1 DFQATT, CDR2 SNEGSKA (reference sequence). Trimming cost V 0 bases and J 8 bases, with 16 bases left between them.

The chain has TRBV18 and TRBJ1-1; D is unresolved. V was clipped by 2 bases and J by 8 bases, with 9 bases between them. This CDR3 is built from 12 residues. Germline-derived CDR1 and CDR2 are KGHSH and LQKENI. CDR3 DNA sequence: TGTGCCAGCTCACCATTGAGAACAGAAGCTTTCTTT. This sequence encodes CASSPLRTEAFF. Filled out from reference TRBV18 and TRBJ1-1, the complete variable domain reads NAGVMQNPRHLVRRRGQEARLRCSPMKGHSHVYWYRQLPEEGLKFMVYLQKENIIDESGMPKERFSAEFPKEGPSILRIQQVVRGDSAAYFCASSPLRTEAFFGQGTRLTVV.

The chain joins TRBV6-2 or TRBV6-3 to TRBJ2-7; D unclear. Germline CDR1 MNHEY, CDR2 SVGEGT. Trimming shortened V by 4 bases and J by 11 bases, and 12 bases separated the two germline ends. The CDR3 is 11 residues long. The CDR3 spells CASSSTGYEYF. CDR3 bases: TGTGCCAGCAGTTCCACGGGCTATGAGTACTTC.

Comment on this clonotype: No DNA is shown, since the ends of the CDR3 on it are uncertain; the CDR3 is the one TCRdb lists. This CDR3 is CASSQNLNTEAFFGQGAATQYF. This chain connects TRBV7-8 to TRBJ2-5; the D call TRBD1 from the table was never checked on the DNA. CDR1 is SGHVS, CDR2 FQNEAQ, per germline. The CDR3 totals 22 residues, both ends included.

This clonotype was observed many times. The chain is built from TRBV30 and TRBJ2-3, with D unresolved. Germline V lookup: CDR1 GTSNPN, CDR2 SVGIG (reference sequence). The CDR3 is 15 amino acids. V lost 0 bases to trimming and J lost 6 bases, with 16 bases between them. For the CDR3, the DNA is TGTGCCTGGAGTGTTGTGCAGCCTTTGACGGATACGCAGTATTTT. Translated, it gives CAWSVVQPLTDTQYF.